This TCR beta chain was documented in a study of cytomegalovirus exposure and HLA in healthy donors. The PCR made use of 60 Vbeta and 13 Jbeta primers. Some clones are missing from TCRdb's copy, which holds only in-frame ones; the method was immunoSEQ multiplex PCR. The sample contains around 170,000 clones, around 84% of which appear only once. Germline CDR1 reads SGHRS; CDR2 reads YFSETQ. V lost 5 bases, J lost 4 bases, and 12 bases stayed unmatched. The CDR3 loop spans 15 amino acids. The sequence came from a woman between 45 and 65 years old in good health and CMV-seropositive. Specimen: PBMCs. The V call is TRBV5-1, the J call TRBJ2-7; 7 nucleotides line up with TRBD2. CDR3 coding DNA: TGCGCCAGCAGTTTACCACAGGAGGGAGGGTACGAGCAGTACTTC. Translation gives CASSLPQEGGYEQYF. Filled out from reference TRBV5-1 and TRBJ2-7, the complete variable domain reads KAGVTQTPRYLIKTRGQQVTLSCSPISGHRSVSWYQQTPGQGLQFLFEYFSETQRNKGNFPGRFSGRQFSNSRSEMNVSTLELGDSALYLCASSLPQEGGYEQYFGPGTRLTVT.